The sample holds one count of the clone carrying this TCR beta chain. Here immunoSEQ multiplex PCR was the method, and the copy in TCRdb shows in-frame clones only, minus some. The sample contains tens of thousands of clones, around four fifths of which appear only once. V lost 0 bases and J lost 2; bases outside the gene matches: 6. CDR3 length: 19 amino acids. Germline V gene data show CDR1 as MNHEY and CDR2 as SMNVEV (reference sequence). This sample is part of a study of radiotherapy plus CTLA-4 blockade in lung cancer. The sample was peripheral blood, taken from a patient treated with radiotherapy plus ipilimumab. The chain recombines TRBV27 with TRBJ2-6, with 11 bases lining up with TRBD2. The TCR comes from a human donor with non-small cell lung cancer whose response to radiotherapy plus ipilimumab could not be evaluated. The CDR3: CASSLSLTSGSPGANVLTF. In DNA, the CDR3 is TGTGCCAGCAGTTTATCGTTAACTAGCGGGAGCCCTGGGGCCAACGTCCTGACTTTC.